Sequencing of this T cell receptor beta chain was carried out in a study of shared clonotypes between healthy human individuals (dated by TCRdb to 2019 to 2021). Concerning the study at large: The cohort included a few men and a couple of women between 18 and 49 years of age. For each donor, CD4 naive and CD4 memory were each run on three plates, CD8 naive on two plates, and CD8 memory on one plate. To estimate repertoire size and how much clonotypes are shared between individuals, the study performed deep sequencing of blood TCR repertoires from a few healthy adults. To increase sequencing depth and limit assay-specific biases, different laboratories used diverse techniques to prepare libraries and sequence TCR repertoires. Each donor's leukapheresis produced roughly between roughly 0.85 and 10 billion PBMCs.

Study-level results and caveats: Rarefaction of sorted-subset datasets indicated incomplete sequencing despite the large sequencing depth. Based on pairwise subsampling, the degree of clonotype sharing among donors was expected to be affected by sequencing depth. Sampling was restricted to blood, and TCR repertoires in tissues likely differ from the TCR repertoires found in blood. Sharing across a few donors was observed for around 5% of naive CD4, under 4% of naive CD8, 2.3% of memory CD4, and roughly 0.43% of memory CD8 clonotypes. Higher generation probabilities were observed for clonotypes shared by all four sorted-subset donors than for non-shared clonotypes. Because the study included only a small number of donors, the genetic and exposure-history diversity represented was limited. Estimated clonotype richness was generally larger for naive than for memory subsets.

On this clone: Its recognized antigen is unknown. Within one base of it there is no much larger clone, and no base qualities were kept.

There are 16 amino acids in the CDR3, from cysteine to phenylalanine inclusive. The kept DNA is CDR3 alone, 48 bases in frame from the first base. CDR1 and CDR2 (SGHAT, FQNNGV) derive from the germline V gene. After removal of 5 bases from V and 6 bases from J, the junction retains 13 bases not matched to a gene. Donors were healthy HIV-negative adults with no recently reported acute infections or vaccinations. Every donor was a Caucasian adult residing in Nashville, Tennessee, USA. CD4+ T cells were enriched by magnetic negative selection; naive cells were then positively selected on CD45RA, and the negative fraction formed the memory subset. After blood collection by leukapheresis, PBMCs were isolated using Ficoll-Histopaque density gradient centrifugation and then cryopreserved in the vapor phase of liquid nitrogen. Purity and quantity of every magnetically sorted T cell population were checked by analytical flow cytometry. Genomic DNA was isolated from each sorted fraction and quantified by UV absorbance on a Nanodrop 2000c.

TCR CDR3 regions were amplified from genomic DNA by multiplex PCR using the deep immunoSEQ assay. For each cell subset, the extracted genomic DNA was distributed evenly across all wells of several immunoSEQ 96-well plates, and each plate served as one replicate. For sorted subsets, roughly 200 ng of genomic DNA, equivalent to 30,000 or so T cell genomes, went into each replicate PCR. The purified libraries were quantified using a Qubit 3.0 fluorometer, sized with a Bioanalyzer 2100, and then quantified again using the KAPA Library Quantification kit. Every immunoSEQ 96-well plate was sequenced on a separate single-read 150-cycle Illumina NextSeq 550 flow cell. The original methods were these. The immunoSEQ output contained only junctional sequences without quality scores, so filtering could not match that applied to full-length reads. Sequences were annotated with PyIR, a Python wrapper for IgBLAST v1.9, and V/J genes and CDR3 were assigned using IMGT germline references. Reads with weak V/J assignments (E-value above 1e-6), missing CDR3, stop codons, out-of-frame junctions, or ambiguous translated residues were removed. A V3J clonotype was defined by an identical inferred V gene, J gene, and CDR3 amino acid sequence. To compute the percentage overlap between repertoires, the number of shared unique clonotypes was divided by the size of the smaller repertoire. RTK rarefaction, the Chao1 estimator, and Recon v2.1 estimates of unobserved clonotypes were used to assess repertoire richness. For all TCRbeta clonotypes obtained by the gDNA method from a few donors, generation probabilities were computed with OLGA. TCRdb took this table from immuneACCESS and kept in-frame rearrangements with V and J called. Such tables lack part of the clones; where checked against another copy, unresolved V genes explain under half of the gap, and the rest is unexplained. The V and J calls and clone size come from that table; D and trimming were worked out from the DNA. Here the sample has approximately 1.1 million clones; 78% occur a single time. The leading ten clones occupy 0.5% to 0.6% of the sample.

Rearrangement joined TRBV11-2 to TRBJ2-1; 7 bases in between match TRBD2. The sample taken for sequencing was memory CD4+ T cells from PBMCs. Interpreted using the paper, the cell subset or site label stands for: CD45RA-negative fraction. The source of this sequence is a man aged 18 to 30 in good health. Some clones in this sample may be carry-over from other donors' samples. In nucleotides, the sequence is TGTGCCAGCAGCGTGGGGGGGAGAATAGGATTCAATGAGCAGTTCTTC. It specifies CASSVGGRIGFNEQFF.